A single sample gave rise to the 7 T cell receptor beta chains below, sequenced in a study of blood T cell repertoires in COVID-19. Produced via immunoSEQ multiplex PCR; TCRdb's table is partial and in-frame only. Of about 68,000 clones listed, 90% are singletons. Sequencing was done on a sample of peripheral blood. The receptors shown here come from a middle-aged man with COVID-19, enrolled during active disease.

This chain connects TRBV6-5 to TRBJ2-1; 8 bases fit TRBD1. The germline V gene encodes CDR1 MNHEY and CDR2 SVGAGI. Unmatched junction bases numbered 2, after V lost 6 bases and J lost 1 base. The CDR3 totals 14 residues. CDR3 amino acids: CASRGQASYNEQFF. The CDR3 DNA sequence: TGTGCCAGCAGGGGACAGGCTTCCTACAATGAGCAGTTCTTC.

The DNA of the CDR3 is TGTGCCAGCGGGGAGGGACCCGGCGGCTCCTACGAGCAGTACTTC. Protein: CASGEGPGGSYEQYF. The rearrangement links TRBV2 to TRBJ2-7; TRBD2 matches at 7 bases. Trimming removed 8 bases from V and 0 bases from J; junction bases left unmatched: 10. The germline V gene encodes CDR1 SNHLY and CDR2 FYNNEI. The length of the CDR3 is 15 residues.

The chain links TRBV4-1 to TRBJ2-1; possible D gene TRBD2, 5 bases. CDR3 size: 17 residues. Germline V lookup: CDR1 MGHRA, CDR2 YSYEKL. Trimming pared 1 base from V and 3 bases from J, leaving 16 bases between. Written as DNA, the CDR3 is TGCGCCAGCAGCCAAGGTAGTCGGCCTAGCAGCTACAATGAGCAGTTCTTC. The encoded protein is CASSQGSRPSSYNEQFF.

This chain connects TRBV5-5 to TRBJ2-3; 8 positions match TRBD2. The junction had 3 bases not matched to a gene; V was cut back by 3 bases and J by 3 bases. The V gene's germline CDR1 is SGHKS and CDR2 YYEKEE (reference sequence). There are 14 residues in the CDR3. DNA for the CDR3: TGTGCCAGCAGCTCACTAGCGGCAACAGATACGCAGTATTTT. Its protein product is CASSSLAATDTQYF. Supplemented by reference TRBV5-5 and TRBJ2-3, the full variable domain reads DAGVTQSPTHLIKTRGQQVTLRCSPISGHKSVSWYQQVLGQGPQFIFQYYEKEERGRGNFPDRFSARQFPNYSSELNVNALLLGDSALYLCASSSLAATDTQYFGPGTRLTVL.

The V call is TRBV6-1, the J call TRBJ1-2, with 7 bases fitting TRBD1. Unmatched junction bases numbered 10, after V lost 2 bases and J lost 1 base. The CDR3 length is 17 residues. The germline V gene encodes CDR1 MNHNS and CDR2 SASEGT. CDR3 nucleotides: TGTGCCAGCAGTGAACACAGTCGGGACAGATATAACTATGGCTACACCTTC. Translating it yields CASSEHSRDRYNYGYTF.

The chain recombines TRBV7-2 with TRBJ2-1; 13 bases match TRBD2. V lost 5 bases to trimming and J lost 7 bases; unmatched junction nucleotides: 11. Germline CDR1 is SGHTA and CDR2 is FQGNSA. The CDR3 spans 17 residues. The CDR3 loop is CASSKTGTSGTWNEQFF. CDR3 bases: TGTGCCAGCAGCAAAACCGGGACTAGCGGGACATGGAATGAGCAGTTCTTC.

The chain is built from TRBV6-1 and TRBJ2-7; D gene ambiguous. This CDR3 spans 15 amino acids. Trimming took 2 bases from V and 0 from J, leaving 11 bases between them. CDR1 and CDR2 (germline): MNHNS, SASEGT. DNA of the CDR3: TGTGCCAGCAGTGAATCTAGGTTTAGCTCCTACGAGCAGTACTTC. Protein product: CASSESRFSSYEQYF.